Included here is one T cell receptor beta chain sequence, with context. What it recognizes is unknown. The sample is drawn from a study of Ad26.COV2.S vaccination and SARS-CoV-2 variants. Regarding the study as a whole: Placebo recipients had lower spike-specific TCR breadth than vaccine recipients. Recipients of vaccine and of placebo showed similar breadth of their non-spike TCR repertoires. From the TCR breadth and depth analyses, total T cell responses may have been underestimated.

TCRdb keeps only in-frame clones here, not all; method: immunoSEQ multiplex PCR. The profile covers 45,000 or so clones, with 83% appearing a single time and around 43% taken by the ten largest. The germline V and J ends were trimmed by 6 bases and 8 bases, with 19 bases remaining between them. Germline loops: CDR1 SNHLY, CDR2 FYNNEI. The CDR3 consists of 14 residues. This clonotype was obtained from a human donor who had recovered from COVID-19. This specimen was peripheral blood, taken after recovery from COVID-19. The rearrangement joins TRBV2 to TRBJ1-1; TRBD1 is a possible D gene (6 bases). The CDR3 loop reads CASRGGAVLAEAFF. In nucleotides, the CDR3 is TGTGCCAGCAGAGGGGGGGCCGTCTTGGCCGAAGCTTTCTTT.